This T cell receptor beta chain was captured by sequencing in a study of OX40 agonist ivuxolimab in advanced cancers. Some clones are missing from TCRdb's copy, which holds only in-frame ones; the method was immunoSEQ multiplex PCR. Of 40,000 to 60,000 clones detected, around 90% appear once; the ten largest clones hold under 2.5%. Trimming cost V 4 bases and J 4 bases, with 16 bases left between them. The germline V gene encodes CDR1 MNHNS and CDR2 SASEGT. The CDR3 consists of 15 residues. Source: CD4+ or CD8+ T cells sorted from blood, taken in a trial of the OX40 agonist ivuxolimab. This receptor was obtained from an adult with an advanced solid tumor such as melanoma, head and neck, liver or kidney cancer. The rearrangement links TRBV6-1 to TRBJ1-2, with a tentative D call TRBD1 (5 bases). The CDR3 coding sequence is TGTGCCAGCAGTGTCAACCGGGACGCAGGCTATGGCTACACCTTC. Residues: CASSVNRDAGYGYTF.